The present T cell receptor beta chain was sequenced within a study of T cell clonotyping in hematopoietic cell transplantation. Across the study: Pretransplant recipient samples were taken after cytoreduction.

Time point: recipient sample about 28 days before transplant, after cytoreduction. The CDR3 is 15 amino acids. Trimming at V came to 4 bases and at J to 0 bases, leaving 7 bases not matched to a gene. Germline CDR1 and CDR2: SGDLS and YYNGEE. Some clones are missing from TCRdb's copy, which holds only in-frame ones; the method was immunoSEQ multiplex PCR. The sample has around 7,000 clones; 70% to 90% are singletons. The sequence came from a man aged 30-40 years with acute myeloid leukemia. Some clones in this sample may be carry-over from other donors' samples. The chain has TRBV9 and TRBJ2-7, with 7 positions matching TRBD1. The sequencing here drew on peripheral blood mononuclear cells, taken before stem cell transplant. In nucleotides, the CDR3 is TGTGCCAGCAGCTCCGGACAGGTCTTCTCCTACGAGCAGTACTTC. Its protein product is CASSSGQVFSYEQYF.